The rows below give T cell receptor beta chains drawn from one sample of a study of identical twins' blood T cells. TCRdb passed the 5' RACE reads through MiXCR, listing each CDR3 protein once. The sample lists fewer than 450,000 distinct CDR3 sequences; about 28% were seen once. The sample comprised PBMCs. The source of these receptors is a woman aged 18-50 years in good health. Both conserved end residues are part of each CDR3. D genes are given only for firm matches. Size is stated for part of the rows, as once, few or many counts, or as a class when the clone is expanded.

D: .; J: TRBJ1-1; V: TRBV20-1; size: .; DNA: TGCAGTGCTAGAGATTTCCAAGGGAACACTGAAGCTTTCTTT; CDR3: CSARDFQGNTEAFF
D: TRBD1; J: TRBJ2-5; V: TRBV10-3; size: .; DNA: TGTGCCATCAGTGAGGGGGACAGGGGAGAGACCCAGTACTTC; CDR3: CAISEGDRGETQYF
D: .; J: TRBJ1-1; V: TRBV9; size: .; DNA: TGTGCCAGCAGCGCCACAGGACCCTTGGGCACTGAAGCTTTCTTT; CDR3: CASSATGPLGTEAFF
D: .; J: TRBJ1-2; V: TRBV5-1; size: many; DNA: TGTGCCAGCAGCCTGGGACAAAACTATGGCTACACCTTC; CDR3: CASSLGQNYGYTF
D: .; J: TRBJ1-2; V: TRBV9; size: few; DNA: TGTGCCAGCAGCGTAAGCCAGAACTATGGCTACACCTTC; CDR3: CASSVSQNYGYTF
D: TRBD2; J: TRBJ2-2; V: TRBV20-1; size: many; DNA: TGCAGTGCTGAGGGGTCGAGTAGCGGGAGGAAAAAAACCGGGGAGCTGTTTTTT; CDR3: CSAEGSSSGRKKTGELFF
D: TRBD2; J: TRBJ2-7; V: TRBV20-1; size: .; DNA: TGCTGTGCTAGAAAGGTGACGGCGGGAGCCTACGAGCAGTACTTC; CDR3: CCARKVTAGAYEQYF
D: .; J: TRBJ1-1; V: TRBV5-1; size: .; DNA: TGCGCCAGCAGCTTGGCGAGTATCCCGGGGGCTGAAGCTTTCTTT; CDR3: CASSLASIPGAEAFF
D: TRBD1; J: TRBJ1-2; V: TRBV29-1; size: few; DNA: TGCAGCGTTGAAGAGGGGACAGACGGCTACACCTTC; CDR3: CSVEEGTDGYTF
D: .; J: TRBJ2-1; V: TRBV3-2; size: .; DNA: TGTGCCACCGGACTAGCGGGTGACAATGAGCAGTTCTTC; CDR3: CATGLAGDNEQFF